Listed below are T cell receptor beta chains from one sample, sequenced in a study of tumor-infiltrating lymphocytes in primary liver carcinoma. One entry per CDR3 protein results from TCRdb running MiXCR on the multiplex PCR reads. The sample has about 84,000 distinct CDR3 sequences, approximately 70% seen once. The material sequenced was liver tumor tissue from sampling region 1. The receptors originated from a middle-aged man with primary liver carcinoma and hepatitis B virus infection. CDR3s include the opening cysteine and the closing phenylalanine or tryptophan. The D gene is left open where the match is weak. Size is omitted from some rows. Given values are once, few, many or a class for expanded clones.

>TRBJ2-7|TRBV11-2|TRBD2|-
TGTGCCAGCGGCTTATCCGTTGGACTAGCGGGATGGGGCTACGAGAAGTACTTC
CASGLSVGLAGWGYEKYF
>TRBJ2-2|TRBV4-2|TRBD1|-
TGTGCCAGCAGAGGGGGCACGAACACCGGGGAGCTGCTTTTT
CASRGGTNTGELLF
>TRBJ2-3|TRBV7-3|TRBD2|many
TGTGCCAGCAGCCCTAGTAGCGGGAGCACAGATACGCAGTATTTT
CASSPSSGSTDTQYF
>TRBJ1-1|TRBV4-2|-|many
TGTGCCAGCAGCCAAGAATTCAGGAACACTGAAGCTTTCTTT
CASSQEFRNTEAFF
>TRBJ2-1|TRBV11-2|TRBD2|-
TGTACCAGCAGCCACTCTTCGACTAGCGGGATGGGAGGCGGGTTCTTC
CTSSHSSTSGMGGGFF
>TRBJ1-5|TRBV6-1|-|many
TGTGCCAGCTGGGCAGCAAATCAGCCCCAGCATTTT
CASWAANQPQHF
>TRBJ2-7|TRBV6-1|-|many
TGTGCCAGCAGTGAATCCGGGGCCTTCTACGAGCAGTACTTC
CASSESGAFYEQYF
>TRBJ2-1|TRBV12-3/TRBV12-4|-|-
TGTGTCAGCAGACTGACACAGGGAGCGCAATTCTTC
CVSRLTQGAQFF
>TRBJ1-4|TRBV28|-|many
TGTGCCAGCAGTTCCCGGGACGGAGATAATGAAAAACTGTTTTTT
CASSSRDGDNEKLFF
>TRBJ1-2|TRBV6-2/TRBV6-3|-|-
TGTGCCAGAAGCTACGACGGTAACTATGGCTACACCTTC
CARSYDGNYGYTF
>TRBJ2-2|TRBV4-1|TRBD1|-
TGCGCCAGCAACCAACCTTCCTCCGGGACAGGGATGGTCGGGGAGCTGTTTTTT
CASNQPSSGTGMVGELFF
>TRBJ1-2|TRBV5-1|-|many
TGCGCCAGCCGGCAGGACAATAACTATGGCTACACCTTC
CASRQDNNYGYTF
>TRBJ2-2|TRBV14|-|-
TGTGCCAGCAGCCCTTTGAACGCCTGGGAGCTGTTTTTT
CASSPLNAWELFF
>TRBJ2-5|TRBV29-1|TRBD2|many
TGCAGCGCCGAGACTAGCGGAGAGGCCCAGTACTTC
CSAETSGEAQYF
>TRBJ2-2|TRBV11-2|-|-
TGTGCCAGGAGCATCGACCGCGGGGAGCTGTTATTT
CARSIDRGELLF
>TRBJ2-1|TRBV18|TRBD1|-
TGTGCCAGCTCGGCCGGGACAGGCGGAGGGGAGCAGTTCTTC
CASSAGTGGGEQFF
>TRBJ2-7|TRBV12-3/TRBV12-4|TRBD1|many
TGTGCCAGCCGGGGACAGAGCTCCTACGAGCAGTACTTC
CASRGQSSYEQYF
>TRBJ2-1|TRBV10-2|-|many
TGCGCCAGCAGTGACCGGAGGGATGTGGTCAATGAGCAGTTCTTC
CASSDRRDVVNEQFF
>TRBJ2-7|TRBV2|-|few
TGTGCCAGCAGGCGGTGGCAGAACGAGCAGTACTTC
CASRRWQNEQYF
>TRBJ2-7|TRBV11-2|-|once
TGTGCCAGCGGCTTAGATCGAGGGCAGAACTACGAGCAGTACTTC
CASGLDRGQNYEQYF
>TRBJ2-7|TRBV11-2|TRBD2|once
TGTGCCAGCAGCTTATCCATTGGACTAGCTGGAGGGCGGTACGAGCAGTACTTC
CASSLSIGLAGGRYEQYF
>TRBJ1-6|TRBV6-5|-|-
TGTGCCAGCAGTTGGGGTAGGGGGGCCACTAATCCATCCCTCCACTTT
CASSWGRGATNPSLHF
>TRBJ2-3|TRBV6-5|-|many
TGTGCCAGCAGTTACAGCGGGCTTAGCACAGATACGCAGTATTTT
CASSYSGLSTDTQYF
>TRBJ2-1|TRBV6-5|-|many
TGTGCCAGCAGGAACCGGGACTTACGTTATAATGAGCAGTTCTTC
CASRNRDLRYNEQFF
>TRBJ2-3|TRBV12-3/TRBV12-4|-|-
TGTGCCAGTAGCGGAGCCACAGGTACGCAGTATTTT
CASSGATGTQYF
>TRBJ2-7|TRBV11-2|-|-
TGTGACAGCAGCTTAACCGTCGGGGCCTACGAGCAGTACTTC
CDSSLTVGAYEQYF
>TRBJ2-1|TRBV6-1|-|-
TGTGCCAGCAGCAAATGGGGATTAGTGGACAATGAGCAGTTCTTC
CASSKWGLVDNEQFF